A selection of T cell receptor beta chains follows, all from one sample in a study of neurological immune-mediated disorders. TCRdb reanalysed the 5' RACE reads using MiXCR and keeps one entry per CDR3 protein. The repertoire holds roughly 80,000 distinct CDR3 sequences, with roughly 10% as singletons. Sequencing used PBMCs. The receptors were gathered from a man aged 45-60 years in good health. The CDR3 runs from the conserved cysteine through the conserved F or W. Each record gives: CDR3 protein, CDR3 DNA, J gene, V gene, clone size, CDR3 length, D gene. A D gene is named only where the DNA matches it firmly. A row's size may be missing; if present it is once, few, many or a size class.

CDR3: CASSPSRGPYNSPLHF
DNA: TGTGCCAGCAGTCCTTCACGGGGGCCCTATAATTCACCCCTCCACTTT
J: TRBJ1-6
V: TRBV7-9
size: many
length: 16
D: -

CDR3: CAWSFGPRTETQYF
DNA: TGTGCCTGGAGTTTTGGACCACGGACGGAGACCCAGTACTTC
J: TRBJ2-5
V: TRBV30
size: many
length: 14
D: -

CDR3: CASSHDNKEQFF
DNA: TGTGCCTCCAGTCACGACAACAAAGAGCAGTTCTTC
J: TRBJ2-1
V: TRBV24-1
size: -
length: 12
D: -

CDR3: CASSLEVGGELFF
DNA: TGTGCCAGCAGCTTGGAAGTGGGCGGGGAGCTGTTTTTT
J: TRBJ2-2
V: TRBV7-9
size: many
length: 13
D: -

CDR3: CASSVPTRGETQYF
DNA: TGCGCCAGCAGCGTCCCGACTAGGGGAGAGACCCAGTACTTC
J: TRBJ2-5
V: TRBV5-1
size: many
length: 14
D: -

CDR3: CASSMTGVETQYF
DNA: TGTGCCAGCAGCATGACAGGGGTAGAGACCCAGTACTTC
J: TRBJ2-5
V: TRBV7-2
size: many
length: 13
D: TRBD1

CDR3: CASSPAGTGLNEQFF
DNA: TGCGCCAGCAGCCCCGCCGGGACAGGGTTGAATGAGCAGTTCTTC
J: TRBJ2-1
V: TRBV4-3
size: many
length: 15
D: TRBD1

CDR3: CATSGGASGEQYF
DNA: TGTGCCACCTCCGGCGGGGCTTCGGGCGAGCAGTACTTC
J: TRBJ2-7
V: TRBV28
size: many
length: 13
D: -

CDR3: CASSLVSGGRLNEQFF
DNA: TGCGCCAGCAGCTTGGTCTCGGGAGGGCGGTTAAATGAGCAGTTCTTC
J: TRBJ2-1
V: TRBV5-1
size: -
length: 16
D: TRBD2

CDR3: CATSRDGAGGFYYNEQFF
DNA: TGTGCCACCAGCAGAGATGGTGCGGGAGGGTTTTATTACAATGAGCAGTTCTTC
J: TRBJ2-1
V: TRBV15
size: many
length: 18
D: TRBD2

CDR3: CASIHYTF
DNA: TGTGCCAGTATCCACTACACCTTC
J: TRBJ1-2
V: TRBV19
size: many
length: 8
D: -

CDR3: CASSLDPDRNNEKLFF
DNA: TGCGCCAGCAGCTTGGACCCCGACAGGAACAATGAAAAACTGTTTTTT
J: TRBJ1-4
V: TRBV5-1
size: many
length: 16
D: -

CDR3: CSVPQGSRFNEQFF
DNA: TGCAGCGTTCCGCAGGGGAGCCGTTTCAATGAGCAGTTCTTC
J: TRBJ2-1
V: TRBV29-1
size: many
length: 14
D: -

CDR3: CAITGTSGKNEQFF
DNA: TGTGCCATCACCGGGACTAGCGGGAAGAATGAGCAGTTCTTC
J: TRBJ2-1
V: TRBV10-3
size: many
length: 14
D: TRBD2

CDR3: CASSEGVLWGTDTQYF
DNA: TGTGCCAGCAGTGAAGGAGTACTGTGGGGCACAGATACGCAGTATTTT
J: TRBJ2-3
V: TRBV2
size: few
length: 16
D: -

CDR3: CASSATGGKFF
DNA: TGTGCCAGCAGTGCCACCGGAGGGAAGTTCTTC
J: TRBJ2-1
V: TRBV6-1
size: many
length: 11
D: -

CDR3: CASSYLTGAYDEQYF
DNA: TGTGCCAGCAGTTACTTAACGGGGGCTTACGACGAGCAGTACTTC
J: TRBJ2-7
V: TRBV6-5
size: -
length: 15
D: -

CDR3: CASSSTISAYNEQFF
DNA: TGTGCCAGCAGCTCGACCATTTCGGCCTACAATGAGCAGTTCTTC
J: TRBJ2-1
V: TRBV5-6
size: many
length: 15
D: -

CDR3: CASSFRGVNSGNTIYF
DNA: TGCGCCAGCAGCTTTCGGGGGGTAAACTCTGGAAACACCATATATTTT
J: TRBJ1-3
V: TRBV5-1
size: many
length: 16
D: -

CDR3: CASSSRLAGNYNEQFF
DNA: TGTGCCAGCAGCTCGCGACTAGCGGGAAACTACAATGAGCAGTTCTTC
J: TRBJ2-1
V: TRBV7-2
size: few
length: 16
D: TRBD2

CDR3: CASSSQTGEGYEQYF
DNA: TGTGCCAGCAGCTCCCAGACAGGGGAAGGCTACGAGCAGTACTTC
J: TRBJ2-7
V: TRBV7-2
size: many
length: 15
D: TRBD1

CDR3: CSAGRTGIYEQYF
DNA: TGCAGTGCTGGACGGACAGGGATTTACGAGCAGTACTTC
J: TRBJ2-7
V: TRBV20-1
size: many
length: 13
D: TRBD1

CDR3: CAITTPESGTIYF
DNA: TGTGCCATCACCACACCCGAGTCAGGCACCATATATTTT
J: TRBJ1-3
V: TRBV10-3
size: many
length: 13
D: -

CDR3: CASSLERQALNAFF
DNA: TGTGCCAGCAGCTTAGAGAGGCAGGCCTTAAACGCTTTCTTT
J: TRBJ1-1
V: TRBV7-9
size: many
length: 14
D: -

CDR3: CAISDQGLPIPSYEQYF
DNA: TGTGCCATCAGTGACCAGGGGCTCCCGATTCCTTCCTACGAGCAGTACTTC
J: TRBJ2-7
V: TRBV10-3
size: many
length: 17
D: -

CDR3: CASPDSSEETQYF
DNA: TGCGCCAGCCCGGACAGCTCCGAAGAGACCCAGTACTTC
J: TRBJ2-5
V: TRBV5-1
size: -
length: 13
D: -

CDR3: CASSVCDRVGMGNQPQHF
DNA: TGTGCCAGCAGCGTATGTGACAGGGTGGGTATGGGCAATCAGCCCCAGCATTTT
J: TRBJ1-5
V: TRBV9
size: -
length: 18
D: TRBD1

CDR3: CASSHVTGELFF
DNA: TGTGCCAGCAGCCACGTAACCGGGGAGCTGTTTTTT
J: TRBJ2-2
V: TRBV4-2
size: -
length: 12
D: -